This T cell receptor beta chain was retrieved from a study of cytomegalovirus exposure and HLA in healthy donors. Overall study: A subsequent analysis reported that the roughly 130 validation repertoires were produced on the same platform that had also been used for the roughly 670 first-cohort repertoires. The study's findings and limits: Most TCRs appeared rarely, but some public TCRs recurred in many donors.

The data were produced by immunoSEQ multiplex PCR, yet TCRdb's version contains in-frame clones alone and is incomplete. The data hold about 260,000 clones, with about nine tenths observed a single time. The ends were cut back, 2 bases at V and 6 bases at J, with 9 bases in the middle. The CDR3 has 13 amino acids. CDR1 is SNHLY, CDR2 FYNNEI, per germline. Comments on this clone: Its antigen remains unknown.

J is TRBJ2-3 and V is TRBV2; the D is unclear. The source material was PBMCs. This clonotype was obtained from a woman aged 25 to 39 in good health and CMV-seronegative. This CDR3 reads CASSEFPADTQYF. The CDR3 DNA follows: TGTGCCAGCAGTGAATTTCCGGCTGATACGCAGTATTTT.